Below are 5 T cell receptor beta chains sequenced from a single sample in a study of blood T cell repertoires in COVID-19. Sequencing was performed with immunoSEQ multiplex PCR; in TCRdb, only in-frame clones are kept and a portion is missing. The data show 540,000 or so clones, approximately 88% seen once. Sequences were obtained from peripheral blood. All receptors derive from a woman in her forties or fifties with COVID-19, enrolled during active disease.

The gene calls are TRBV7-9 and TRBJ2-7; no reliable D call. The CDR3 contains 15 residues. V was cut by 2 bases and J by 4 bases, with 15 bases left in between. Per the germline V gene, CDR1 is SEHNR and CDR2 is FQNEAQ (reference sequence). As DNA, the CDR3 is TGTGCCAGCAGCTTAAACAGTTATACATTTTACGAGCAGTACTTC. As protein: CASSLNSYTFYEQYF.

The chain combines TRBV29-1 with TRBJ2-7; no firm D call. The germline V and J ends were trimmed by 4 bases and 3 bases, with 7 bases remaining between them. Germline-derived CDR1 and CDR2 are SQVTM and ANQGSEA. This CDR3 is built from 11 residues. This CDR3 is CSVGSLYEQYF. CDR3 sequence (DNA): TGCAGCGTTGGTAGTCTCTACGAGCAGTACTTC.

The count of this clone is one. The chain carries TRBV29-1 and TRBJ2-3; 8 bases agree with TRBD1. With 6 bases clipped from V and 6 bases from J, the junction kept 11 bases outside the gene matches. Germline V gives CDR1 SQVTM, CDR2 ANQGSEA. The CDR3 length is 14 residues. The CDR3 sequence: CSVGVRGRDDTQYF. The DNA of the CDR3 is TGCAGCGTAGGGGTCAGGGGGCGCGACGATACGCAGTATTTT.

V and J are TRBV9 and TRBJ1-1, with a possible D match to TRBD1 (6 bases). CDR3 length equals 15 residues. With 4 bases removed from V and 1 base from J, the gap between germline ends came to 14 bases. The V gene's germline CDR1 is SGDLS and CDR2 YYNGEE. The CDR3 bases are TGTGCCAGCAGCCGACTCCTAGGGGGGAACACTGAAGCTTTCTTT. It yields the protein CASSRLLGGNTEAFF.

The chain uses TRBV11-1 and TRBJ1-1; 8 positions match TRBD1. This CDR3 spans 14 amino acids. The germline V gene encodes CDR1 SGHAT and CDR2 FQDESV (reference sequence). J gave up 7 bases and V 5 bases, and 9 bases lay outside the gene matches. The chain's CDR3 is CASSVSRGRDEAFF. The CDR3 DNA sequence: TGTGCCAGCAGCGTCTCCAGGGGGCGCGATGAAGCTTTCTTT. Combining the CDR3 with reference TRBV11-1 and TRBJ1-1 gives the whole variable domain EAEVAQSPRYKITEKSQAVAFWCDPISGHATLYWYRQILGQGPELLVQFQDESVVDDSQLPKDRFSAERLKGVDSTLKIQPAELGDSAMYLCASSVSRGRDEAFFGQGTRLTVV.